These T cell receptor beta chains were read from a single sample in a study of OX40 agonist ivuxolimab in advanced cancers. Clones were sequenced by immunoSEQ multiplex PCR, and TCRdb holds only the in-frame ones, with some missing. The sample lists fewer than 70,000 clones, around 85% occurring once. Here the sequenced sample was CD4+ or CD8+ T cells sorted from blood, taken in a trial of the OX40 agonist ivuxolimab. The receptor source for this set is an adult with an advanced solid tumor such as melanoma, head and neck, liver or kidney cancer. The conserved cysteine and the conserved F or W are not part of the CDR3 here. A D gene is named only where the DNA matches it firmly.

J: TRBJ1-4; D: NA; V: TRBV5-6; CDR3: ASSLSQITLPPF
J: TRBJ2-7; D: NA; V: TRBV5-1; CDR3: ASSPQTSTYEQY
J: TRBJ2-2; D: TRBD2; V: TRBV7-2; CDR3: ASNLGGTNTGELF
J: TRBJ1-5; D: NA; V: TRBV7-8; CDR3: ASSLKASLSPQH
J: TRBJ2-2; D: NA; V: TRBV30; CDR3: AWSVRRAGELF
J: TRBJ1-1; D: NA; V: TRBV7-9; CDR3: ASSARGGIMAEAF
J: TRBJ1-1; D: NA; V: TRBV7-8; CDR3: ASSPQLRGNTEAF
J: TRBJ2-7; D: NA; V: TRBV13; CDR3: ASSSRGEVWDEQY
J: TRBJ1-1; D: TRBD1; V: TRBV4-1; CDR3: ASSQDDRGNTEAF
J: TRBJ2-7; D: NA; V: TRBV21-1; CDR3: ASSKALRPGPYEQY
J: TRBJ2-1; D: TRBD1; V: TRBV11-3; CDR3: ASSLVQGARNEQF
J: TRBJ1-3; D: NA; V: TRBV9; CDR3: ASSVGTSSGNTIY
J: TRBJ1-5; D: TRBD1; V: TRBV4-3; CDR3: ASSQDRTGASNQPQH
J: TRBJ2-2; D: NA; V: TRBV19; CDR3: ASSIQGLGELF
J: TRBJ2-1; D: NA; V: TRBV7-3; CDR3: ASSFQGGEQF
J: TRBJ1-1; D: NA; V: TRBV19; CDR3: ASSRQGGTEAF
J: TRBJ2-2; D: NA; V: TRBV5-1; CDR3: ASSRTEKNTGELF
J: TRBJ1-1; D: TRBD1; V: TRBV9; CDR3: ASSAVDRSTEAF
J: TRBJ2-7; D: TRBD1; V: TRBV19; CDR3: ASSRRTGGSYEQY
J: TRBJ1-5; D: TRBD1; V: TRBV30; CDR3: AWSDHRGYNQPQH
J: TRBJ2-7; D: NA; V: TRBV7-6; CDR3: ASSPGPRYEQY
J: TRBJ2-2; D: NA; V: TRBV7-9; CDR3: ASSPRGDGELF
J: TRBJ1-3; D: NA; V: TRBV10-3; CDR3: AISPQEGNTIY
J: TRBJ1-6; D: NA; V: TRBV10-3; CDR3: AISESPFSSYNSPLH
J: TRBJ1-2; D: NA; V: TRBV5-6; CDR3: ASSQWRGGYGYT
J: TRBJ1-2; D: NA; V: TRBV19; CDR3: ASSIGRTGKVGYT
J: TRBJ1-1; D: NA; V: TRBV19; CDR3: ASKPGPLGGENAEAF
J: TRBJ2-5; D: TRBD2; V: TRBV5-6; CDR3: ASSLGLAGGQSQY
J: TRBJ2-7; D: TRBD2; V: TRBV5-1; CDR3: ASSLGSGGLPRREQY
J: TRBJ1-2; D: NA; V: TRBV19; CDR3: ASSPLTVEAWGYT
J: TRBJ1-4; D: NA; V: TRBV15; CDR3: ATSRDLREKLF
J: TRBJ2-1; D: NA; V: TRBV5-6; CDR3: ASSYAPSRGLGYNEQF
J: TRBJ2-3; D: TRBD1; V: TRBV7-2; CDR3: ASQPGQRTDTQY
J: TRBJ2-7; D: NA; V: TRBV7-9; CDR3: ASSLAAAAYEQY
J: TRBJ2-4; D: NA; V: TRBV6-1; CDR3: ASSEAGRDIQY
J: TRBJ2-7; D: NA; V: TRBV5-1; CDR3: ASSLGDYEQY
J: TRBJ2-7; D: TRBD2; V: TRBV7-2; CDR3: ASSRTSGGSYEQY
J: TRBJ2-1; D: TRBD1; V: TRBV7-2; CDR3: ASSLTGGIGEQF
J: TRBJ1-4; D: NA; V: TRBV19; CDR3: ASRETPLKATNEKLF
J: TRBJ2-1; D: TRBD2; V: TRBV4-2; CDR3: ASSQVAGNYNEQF
J: TRBJ1-3; D: TRBD1; V: TRBV5-3; CDR3: ARSPTGMGNTIY
J: TRBJ2-1; D: NA; V: TRBV6-5; CDR3: ASTTALRSYNEQF
J: TRBJ2-5; D: TRBD2; V: TRBV11-3; CDR3: ASSSLDRTSAQETQY
J: TRBJ2-1; D: TRBD2; V: TRBV7-3; CDR3: ASSALAGVSNEQF
J: TRBJ2-3; D: TRBD1; V: TRBV18; CDR3: ASSPGTGMFPDTQY
J: TRBJ2-3; D: NA; V: TRBV11-3; CDR3: ASSLLAREDTDTQY
J: TRBJ2-2; D: TRBD2; V: TRBV5-4; CDR3: ASSSGRANTGELF
J: TRBJ1-2; D: NA; V: TRBV5-5; CDR3: ASSLAPTNNYGYT
J: TRBJ1-2; D: NA; V: TRBV2; CDR3: ASSEDRTVVYGYT
J: TRBJ2-1; D: NA; V: TRBV5-6; CDR3: ASSQTGTVLHEQF
J: TRBJ1-2; D: NA; V: TRBV5-1; CDR3: ASSLVQANYGYT
J: TRBJ1-2; D: TRBD1; V: TRBV2; CDR3: ASSSRDRGYYGYT
J: TRBJ2-3; D: NA; V: TRBV13; CDR3: ASSPTSSTDTQY
J: TRBJ2-7; D: TRBD2; V: TRBV7-2; CDR3: ASSFPGTSAH
J: TRBJ1-1; D: NA; V: TRBV9; CDR3: ASSVIVNTEAF
J: TRBJ1-5; D: NA; V: TRBV4-2; CDR3: ASSQDAGYGNSNQPQH
J: TRBJ2-1; D: NA; V: TRBV11-2; CDR3: ASSLVSGVRPNEQF
J: TRBJ2-3; D: NA; V: TRBV7-9; CDR3: ASSFRDRSTDTQY
J: TRBJ1-1; D: NA; V: TRBV27; CDR3: ASSSWLGRGLRTEAF
J: TRBJ1-6; D: NA; V: TRBV19; CDR3: ASSFAGLGSPLH